The 22 T cell receptor beta chains in this list originate from one sample, sequenced in a study of CD8+ T cells in alopecia areata. Extracted RNA was reverse transcribed into cDNA, the sequencing template. Some clones are missing from TCRdb's copy, which holds only in-frame ones; the method was immunoSEQ multiplex PCR. The table lists 190,000 or so clones, about three fifths of them singletons. As to treatment: oral pan-JAK inhibitor, 5-10 mg twice daily. Here the sequenced sample was CD4+ T cells sorted from blood, taken at week 24, from a patient treated with tofacitinib. Receptors were obtained from a human donor with alopecia areata.

The genes are TRBV30 and TRBJ1-1; 7 nucleotides align to TRBD1. The V gene end was trimmed by 3 bases and the J gene end by 5 bases; junction bases not matched to a gene: 12. Germline-derived CDR1 and CDR2 are GTSNPN and SVGIG (reference sequence). The length of the CDR3 is 15 residues. The CDR3 DNA is TGTGCCTGGAGCGGTACGAACAGGGGTAGAACTGAAGCTTTCTTT. Translation gives CAWSGTNRGRTEAFF.

This clone appeared once. The rearrangement joins TRBV7-2 to TRBJ2-5; D is ambiguous. The V gene's germline CDR1 is SGHTA and CDR2 FQGNSA. The V gene lost 3 bases and the J gene lost 11 bases, with 10 bases spanning the gap. The CDR3 is made up of 11 amino acids. CDR3 residues: CASSLTGLQYF. The CDR3 DNA reads as TGTGCCAGCAGCTTGACCGGTTTACAGTACTTC.

The sample holds one count of this clone. The V call is TRBV27, the J call TRBJ2-5; TRBD1 or TRBD2 may be the D gene (5 bases each). This CDR3 spans 16 amino acids. The V end was cut by 5 bases, the J end by 3 bases, with 19 bases between. CDR1 is MNHEY, CDR2 SMNVEV, per germline (reference sequence). The CDR3 DNA follows: TGTGCCAGCAGTCCCCCGCCGGGACGGAGGAAAGAGACCCAGTACTTC. Encoded protein: CASSPPPGRRKETQYF.

This clone was counted a few times. J is TRBJ1-1 and V is TRBV2, with D hard to call. Germline CDR1 is SNHLY and CDR2 is FYNNEI. CDR3 length: 14 residues. The V end lost 4 bases, the J end lost 4 bases, and 13 bases lay between the germline ends. DNA for the CDR3: TGTGCCAGCAGTGTGGTAGGGATCGGCACTGAAGCTTTCTTT. Encoded protein: CASSVVGIGTEAFF.

A few counts support this clone. The V gene is TRBV7-3, the J gene TRBJ2-5; no clear D gene. Deletions cut 2 bases from V and 3 bases from J, with 10 bases between. The length of the CDR3 is 14 residues. Germline assignment: CDR1 SGHTA and CDR2 FQGTGA. For the CDR3, the DNA is TGTGCCAGCAGCTTAGTCCGAGACAAAGAGACCCAGTACTTC. It translates to CASSLVRDKETQYF.

The chain uses TRBV4-2 and TRBJ2-2, with D possibly matching TRBD1 (5 bases). This CDR3 is built from 16 residues. CDR1 and CDR2 (germline): LGHNA, YNFKEQ. Trimming left V 4 bases short and J 6 bases short, with 18 bases between. Here the CDR3 DNA reads TGTGCCAGCAGCCCCAAGTTGGACACCAGTGCCGGGGAGCTGTTTTTT. Amino acids: CASSPKLDTSAGELFF.

V is TRBV20-1 and J is TRBJ2-1; D is undetermined. The CDR3 runs 11 residues. V gave up 3 bases and J gave up 8 bases, with 8 bases separating them. Germline V gene sequence: CDR1 DFQATT, CDR2 SNEGSKA (reference sequence). DNA of the CDR3: TGCAGTGCTAGCTTGGGCTATGAGCAGTTCTTC. Translating it yields CSASLGYEQFF.

V and J are TRBV29-1 and TRBJ1-2; no reliable D call. Trimming took 7 bases from V and 4 from J, leaving 16 bases between them. Looked up from germline, CDR1 is SQVTM and CDR2 is ANQGSEA. CDR3 length: 13 residues. The CDR3 region is CSGNHPPPYGYTF. The CDR3 coding sequence is TGCAGCGGCAACCACCCACCTCCCTATGGCTACACCTTC. The complete variable domain, with remaining parts taken from reference TRBV29-1 and TRBJ1-2, reads SAVISQKPSRDICQRGTSLTIQCQVDSQVTMMFWYRQQPGQSLTLIATANQGSEATYESGFVIDKFPISRPNLTFSTLTVSNMSPEDSSIYLCSGNHPPPYGYTFGSGTRLTVV.

The V and J genes are TRBV15 and TRBJ2-1, with TRBD2 as a possible D gene (7 bases). With 0 bases removed from V and 1 base from J, the gap between germline ends came to 10 bases. The length of the CDR3 is 16 residues. Germline CDR1 reads LNHNV; CDR2 reads YYDKDF (reference sequence). CDR3: CATSRDRGGSYNEQFF. In DNA form, the CDR3 reads TGTGCCACCAGCAGAGACAGGGGAGGGTCCTACAATGAGCAGTTCTTC. The whole variable domain, remainder taken from reference TRBV15 and TRBJ2-1, is DAMVIQNPRYQVTQFGKPVTLSCSQTLNHNVMYWYQQKSSQAPKLLFHYYDKDFNNEADTPDNFQSRRPNTSFCFLDIRSPGLGDTAMYLCATSRDRGGSYNEQFFGPGTRLTVL.

This rearrangement joins TRBV5-1 to TRBJ1-2; 9 bases match TRBD1. The V segment lost 1 base and the J segment 7 bases; nucleotides outside the gene matches: 5. This CDR3 spans 14 amino acids. The germline V gene encodes CDR1 SGHRS and CDR2 YFSETQ. This CDR3 reads CASSLTGGGSGYTF. CDR3 in DNA: TGCGCCAGCAGCTTGACAGGGGGCGGGAGTGGCTACACCTTC.

The chain uses TRBV5-4 and TRBJ2-7; D gene uncertain. The CDR3 is 13 amino acids. V was clipped by 2 bases and J by 0 bases, with 6 bases between them. Germline V gene sequence: CDR1 SGHNT, CDR2 YYREEE (reference sequence). In DNA, the CDR3 is TGTGCCAGCAGCTTAGGGTTCTCCTACGAGCAGTACTTC. Its translation is CASSLGFSYEQYF.

The chain combines TRBV10-3 with TRBJ2-3, with 13 bases identical to TRBD2. CDR1 and CDR2 from the germline V gene are ENHRY and SYGVKD. The CDR3 consists of 15 residues. Trimming took 7 bases from V and 3 from J; bases not matched to a gene: 4. Written as DNA, the CDR3 is TGTGCCATCACGTCGGGACTAGCGGGAACAGATACGCAGTATTTT. It is translated as CAITSGLAGTDTQYF.

This chain joins TRBV5-1 and TRBJ1-4; no definite D call. With 2 bases removed from V and 8 bases from J, the gap between germline ends came to 10 bases. The CDR3 runs 13 residues. Germline V gene sequence: CDR1 SGHRS, CDR2 YFSETQ. The DNA of the CDR3 is TGCGCCAGCAGCTTTGGGGTGCGGGAAAAACTGTTTTTT. This encodes CASSFGVREKLFF. Looking up the rest from reference TRBV5-1 and TRBJ1-4 gives the full variable domain: KAGVTQTPRYLIKTRGQQVTLSCSPISGHRSVSWYQQTPGQGLQFLFEYFSETQRNKGNFPGRFSGRQFSNSRSEMNVSTLELGDSALYLCASSFGVREKLFFGSGTQLSVL.

This clone was found a few times. The rearrangement links TRBV30 to TRBJ1-3; D ambiguous. Germline V lookup: CDR1 GTSNPN, CDR2 SVGIG (reference sequence). V dropped 1 base and J dropped 2 bases, with 6 bases sitting between them. The CDR3 is 13 amino acids. CDR3 bases: TGTGCCTGGAGTGGGGAAACTGGAAACACCATATATTTT. Translation: CAWSGETGNTIYF.

The chain combines TRBV29-1 with TRBJ2-3; TRBD1 agrees at 9 bases. The CDR3 loop spans 13 amino acids. The germline V gene encodes CDR1 SQVTM and CDR2 ANQGSEA. The CDR3 bases are TGCAGTGTTAGGGACAGGGTGGCAGATACGCAGTATTTT. It specifies CSVRDRVADTQYF.

V gene TRBV15 combines with J gene TRBJ2-3; 10 bases fit TRBD2. The germline V gene has CDR1 LNHNV and CDR2 YYDKDF (reference sequence). V shed 1 base and J 6 bases; nucleotides not matched to a gene: 7. The CDR3 is 16 amino acids. CDR3 in DNA: TGTGCCACCAGCAGAGGAGCTAGCGGGAGTGATGATACGCAGTATTTT. Protein product: CATSRGASGSDDTQYF. Full variable domain (missing parts from reference TRBV15 and TRBJ2-3): DAMVIQNPRYQVTQFGKPVTLSCSQTLNHNVMYWYQQKSSQAPKLLFHYYDKDFNNEADTPDNFQSRRPNTSFCFLDIRSPGLGDTAMYLCATSRGASGSDDTQYFGPGTRLTVL.

The chain couples TRBV5-1 to TRBJ2-5; 9 nucleotides align to TRBD2. The CDR3 spans 16 residues. V trimming: 5 bases; J trimming: 5 bases; junction bases outside the gene matches: 13. CDR1 SGHRS and CDR2 YFSETQ come from the germline V gene. This CDR3 is CASRLRIAGVAETQYF. The CDR3 DNA is TGCGCCAGCAGATTAAGGATAGCGGGAGTTGCGGAGACCCAGTACTTC.

The genes are TRBV9 and TRBJ2-5; 10 bases are shared with TRBD2. This CDR3 is built from 19 residues. Looked up from germline, CDR1 is SGDLS and CDR2 is YYNGEE. Losses at the gene ends were 4 bases for V and 3 bases for J; bases not matched to a gene: 18. CDR3 loop: CASSRRRLAGAPIEETQYF. The CDR3 coding sequence is TGTGCCAGCAGCCGTAGACGTCTAGCGGGGGCCCCCATAGAAGAGACCCAGTACTTC.

V is TRBV5-6 and J is TRBJ1-1, with 7 bases lining up with TRBD1. CDR1 SGHDT and CDR2 YYEEEE come from the germline V gene. This CDR3 is built from 15 residues. The V gene end was trimmed by 0 bases and the J gene end by 5 bases; junction bases not matched to a gene: 7. In nucleotides, the CDR3 is TGTGCCAGCAGCTTGGTGACAGGGCGATGGACTGAAGCTTTCTTT. Amino acids: CASSLVTGRWTEAFF.

J is TRBJ2-1 and V is TRBV6-1; D is perhaps TRBD2 (6 bases). Trimming stripped 5 bases from V and 9 bases from J, with 20 bases between. The CDR3 runs 15 residues. Germline CDR1 MNHNS, CDR2 SASEGT. The CDR3 sequence: CASSLSAGTHSEQFF. CDR3 coding DNA: TGTGCCAGCAGTCTTTCCGCGGGAACACACAGTGAGCAGTTCTTC.

The rearrangement uses TRBV5-1 and TRBJ2-5; 13 positions agree with TRBD2. CDR3 length equals 16 residues. Germline V gives CDR1 SGHRS, CDR2 YFSETQ. V lost 1 base, J lost 5 bases, and 5 bases stayed unmatched. The CDR3 DNA sequence: TGCGCCAGCAGCTTGTCGACTAGCGGGAGGCTGGAGACCCAGTACTTC. Encoded protein: CASSLSTSGRLETQYF.

Only a few counts were recorded for this clone. The J gene is TRBJ2-1, the V gene TRBV29-1, with D possibly TRBD2 on 6 matching bases. Germline V gene data show CDR1 as SQVTM and CDR2 as ANQGSEA. V lost 6 bases and J lost 0, with 9 bases in between. The CDR3 covers 13 residues. The CDR3 region is CSVGRGSYNEQFF. The CDR3 nucleotides read TGCAGCGTCGGGCGGGGCTCCTACAATGAGCAGTTCTTC.